Included here is one T cell receptor (beta chain) sequence, with context. The sample holds one count of this clone. The antigen this receptor binds is unknown. Per-nucleotide qualities are absent, and no much larger clonotype sits a single base away. The CDR3 has 14 amino acids, counting the end cysteine and phenylalanine. Only the CDR3 DNA is retained, 42 bases long and in frame from the first base. Unmatched junction bases come to 6, with V trimmed by 0 bases and J by 8 bases. CDR1 and CDR2, per the germline V gene (reference sequence), are SGHNT and YYREEE. Following the manufacturer's recommendations, the immunoSEQ kit was used to generate TCR beta libraries from genomic DNA. For library preparation, a first multiplex PCR was performed with proprietary primers, followed by a second PCR in which unique barcodes were added, and bead cleanups were performed after each round. A positive control reaction and a negative control reaction, both provided in the kit, were run with every batch of samples. The final libraries were assessed on an Agilent 4200 TapeStation D1000 ScreenTape, pooled by volume, and quantified by qPCR. Sequencing was performed on an Illumina NextSeq500 using a MidOutput 150-cycle cartridge, with 156 Read1 cycles, 15 Index1 cycles, and the kit custom primers. The pooled library was loaded at approximately 0.99 pM, and around 20% PhiX control was spiked in. Processing in the source paper ran as follows. Vendor-processed data were analyzed in R, and a clonotype was defined as all T cells sharing the same CDR3 nucleotide sequence. In the clone abundance analyses, frequencies in each sample were normalized to that sample's 10,000 most abundant clones. Public T cell clones, which averaged fewer than five per sample, were removed prior to analysis. Tumor-enriched clonotypes and baseline blood-enriched clonotypes were defined as those with an abundance difference of at least 32-fold between compartments. A beta-binomial differential abundance model was applied to find clonotypes that expanded or contracted between blood time points. Tumor-blood repertoire similarity was measured with the Baroni-Urbani and Buser coefficient, and group comparisons used two-tailed Wilcoxon tests in R. TCRdb stores this immuneACCESS table with in-frame sequences only. Part of the clones is absent; in the studies checked, under half of the shortfall reflects unresolved V genes, and no reason is known for the rest. V and J calls and clone size are given by that table; D and trimming were obtained from the DNA. The sample table records some 150,000 clones; roughly 87% of these occur just once. The ten largest clones add up to roughly 13% of the sample.

Read against the paper, the sample's time point label means: blood 2 weeks post-SBRT. This specimen's treatment or condition label, per the study, means: 15 Gy SBRT to primary tumor, nephrectomy 4 weeks later. To follow tumor-enriched clonotypes, peripheral blood was collected serially from radiation-treated patients at baseline and again at 2 weeks and 4 weeks after SBRT. Renal cell carcinoma with clear cell pathology was present in all patients. Genomic DNA for TCR sequencing was prepared using the QIAamp DNA Blood Mini Kit (Qiagen). The analyses included only samples that passed all quality control checks. The sample comes from a study of radiation and T cells in renal cell carcinoma (dated by TCRdb to the early 2020s). For the wider study: Samples came from a clinical trial, in which primary renal cell carcinomas received 15 Gy stereotactic body radiation therapy followed by nephrectomy 4 weeks later. In total, 50 to 60 samples, comprising 26 tumors and approximately 27 peripheral blood samples, were subjected to TCR beta sequencing. A total of 4 million to 5 million unique CDR3 nucleotide sequences, encoding 2.8 million or so unique CDR3 amino acid sequences, were found across all 50 or so samples.

Findings and caveats that apply to the study as a whole: Because pretreatment tumor biopsies were not available, the study could not determine whether clonotypes were already present within the tumor at baseline. Effects of radiation dose or scheduling on the TCR repertoire could not be addressed with the single-armed trial design. In blood, the top tumor clonotypes increased between baseline and 2 weeks post-radiation and then shrank by 4 weeks, which suggests that tumor-resident clones expanded only transiently. Changes in the blood repertoire were not tracked past 4 weeks after treatment.

The sequence joins TRBV5-4 to TRBJ1-2; 8 middle bases align to TRBD1. The receptor's source is a woman aged 45-59 years with renal cell carcinoma. The specimen was blood, collected from a patient whose treatment included radiotherapy and nephrectomy. The sequence in DNA is TGTGCCAGCAGCTTGGGGGGACAGGCAAGAGGCTACACCTTC. Its amino acids are CASSLGGQARGYTF. With the rest looked up from the reference TRBV5-4 and TRBJ1-2 genes rather than sequenced, the full variable domain is ETGVTQSPTHLIKTRGQQVTLRCSSQSGHNTVSWYQQALGQGPQFIFQYYREEENGRGNFPPRFSGLQFPNYSSELNVNALELDDSALYLCASSLGGQARGYTFGSGTRLTVV.